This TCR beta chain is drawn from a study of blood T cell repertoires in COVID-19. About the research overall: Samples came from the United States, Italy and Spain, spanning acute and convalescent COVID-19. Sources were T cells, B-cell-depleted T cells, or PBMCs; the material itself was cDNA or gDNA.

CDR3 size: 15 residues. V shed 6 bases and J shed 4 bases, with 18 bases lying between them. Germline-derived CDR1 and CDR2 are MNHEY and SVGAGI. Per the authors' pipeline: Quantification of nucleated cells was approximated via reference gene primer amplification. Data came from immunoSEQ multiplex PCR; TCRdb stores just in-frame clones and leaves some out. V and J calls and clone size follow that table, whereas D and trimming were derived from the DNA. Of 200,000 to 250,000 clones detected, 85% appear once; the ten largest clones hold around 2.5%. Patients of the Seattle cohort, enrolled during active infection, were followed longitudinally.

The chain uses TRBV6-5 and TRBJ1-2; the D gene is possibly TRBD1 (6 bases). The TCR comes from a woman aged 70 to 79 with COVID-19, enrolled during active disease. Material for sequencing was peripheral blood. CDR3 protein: CASSLAPTGSYGYTF. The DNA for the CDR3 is TGTGCCAGCAGCCTTGCCCCGACAGGCTCCTATGGCTACACCTTC.